This T cell receptor (beta chain) came from a study of identical twins. TCRdb re-called the 5' RACE reads with MiXCR, one entry per CDR3 protein. This sample has about 530,000 distinct CDR3 sequences; approximately 16% occur once, and the top ten carry roughly 0.43%. Germline CDR1 and CDR2: SGHRS and YFSETQ. The CDR3 extends over 15 amino acids. Losses at the gene ends were 4 bases for V and 2 bases for J; bases not matched to a gene: 6. Study-wide results and caveats: In zero-insertion analyses, partial confounding could arise from invariant MAIT and iNKT cells. Abundant beta clonotypes from cord blood had fewer insertions, unlike memory repertoires, which showed none.

There are a few counts of this clonotype. Its cognate antigen is unknown. This sample also belongs to another study, concerning yellow fever vaccine responses in identical twins.

The V and J genes are TRBV5-1 and TRBJ1-3; 7 nucleotides align to TRBD1. The sample taken for sequencing was CD4+ T cells sorted from blood. The receptor was derived from a woman younger than 35 in good health. CDR3 nucleotide sequence: TGCGCCAGCAGCCCACAGGGGAGCCCTGGAAACACCATATATTTT. This gives the protein CASSPQGSPGNTIYF. Drawing the rest from reference TRBV5-1 and TRBJ1-3, the complete variable domain is KAGVTQTPRYLIKTRGQQVTLSCSPISGHRSVSWYQQTPGQGLQFLFEYFSETQRNKGNFPGRFSGRQFSNSRSEMNVSTLELGDSALYLCASSPQGSPGNTIYFGEGSWLTVV.